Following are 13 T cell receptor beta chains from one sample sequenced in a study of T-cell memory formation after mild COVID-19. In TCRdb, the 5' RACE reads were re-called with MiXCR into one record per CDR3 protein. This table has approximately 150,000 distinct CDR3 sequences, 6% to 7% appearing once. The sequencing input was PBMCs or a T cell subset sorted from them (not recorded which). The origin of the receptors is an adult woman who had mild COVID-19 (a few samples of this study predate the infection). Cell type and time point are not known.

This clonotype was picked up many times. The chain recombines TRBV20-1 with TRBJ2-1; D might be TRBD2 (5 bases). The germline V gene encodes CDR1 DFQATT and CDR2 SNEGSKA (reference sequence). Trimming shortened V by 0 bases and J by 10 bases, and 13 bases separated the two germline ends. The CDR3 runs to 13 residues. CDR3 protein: CSARDAGPREQFF. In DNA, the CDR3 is TGCAGTGCTAGAGATGCGGGCCCCAGGGAGCAGTTCTTC.

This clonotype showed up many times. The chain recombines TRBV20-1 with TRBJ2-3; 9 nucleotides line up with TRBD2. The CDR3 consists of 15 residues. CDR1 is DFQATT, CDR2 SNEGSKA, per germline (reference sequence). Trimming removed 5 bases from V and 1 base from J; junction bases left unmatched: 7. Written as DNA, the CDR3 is TGCAGTGCTCACCCTAGCGGGGACCGCACAGATACGCAGTATTTT. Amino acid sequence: CSAHPSGDRTDTQYF.

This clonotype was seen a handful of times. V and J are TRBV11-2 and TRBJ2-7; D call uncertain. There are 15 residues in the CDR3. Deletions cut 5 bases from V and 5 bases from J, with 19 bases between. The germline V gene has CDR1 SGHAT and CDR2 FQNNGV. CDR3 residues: CASSPRPGLGNEQYF. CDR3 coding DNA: TGTGCCAGCAGCCCTCGCCCCGGGCTAGGAAACGAGCAGTACTTC.

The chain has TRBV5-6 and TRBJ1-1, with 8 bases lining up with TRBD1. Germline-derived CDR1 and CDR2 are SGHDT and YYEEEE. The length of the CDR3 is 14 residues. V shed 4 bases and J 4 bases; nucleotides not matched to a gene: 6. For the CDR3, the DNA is TGTGCCAGCAGCCCAGGACAGGGAGGCACTGAAGCTTTCTTT. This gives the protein CASSPGQGGTEAFF.

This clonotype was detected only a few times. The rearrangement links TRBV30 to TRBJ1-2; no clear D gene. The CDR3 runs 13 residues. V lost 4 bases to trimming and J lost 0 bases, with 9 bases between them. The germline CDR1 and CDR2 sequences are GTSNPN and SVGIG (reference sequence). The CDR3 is CAWNPKANYGYTF. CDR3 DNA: TGTGCCTGGAACCCAAAAGCTAACTATGGCTACACCTTC.

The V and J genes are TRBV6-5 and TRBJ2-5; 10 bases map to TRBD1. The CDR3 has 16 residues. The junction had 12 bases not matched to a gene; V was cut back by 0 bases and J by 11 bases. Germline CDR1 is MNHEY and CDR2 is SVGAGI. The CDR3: CASSYSAGTGAPTQYF. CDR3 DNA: TGTGCCAGCAGTTACTCCGCCGGGACAGGGGCCCCGACTCAGTACTTC.

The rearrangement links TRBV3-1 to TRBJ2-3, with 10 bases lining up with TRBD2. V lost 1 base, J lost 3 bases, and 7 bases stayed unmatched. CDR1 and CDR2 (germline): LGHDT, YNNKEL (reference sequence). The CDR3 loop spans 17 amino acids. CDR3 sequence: CASSQGSGRFRTDTQYF. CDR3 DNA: TGTGCCAGCAGCCAAGGTAGCGGGAGGTTTAGGACAGATACGCAGTATTTT.

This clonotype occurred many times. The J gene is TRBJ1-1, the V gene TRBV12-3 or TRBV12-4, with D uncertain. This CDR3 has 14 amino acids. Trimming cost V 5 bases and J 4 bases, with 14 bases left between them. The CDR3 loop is CASSPTGRSTEAFF. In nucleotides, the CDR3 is TGTGCCAGCAGTCCTACCGGGAGGTCCACTGAAGCTTTCTTT.

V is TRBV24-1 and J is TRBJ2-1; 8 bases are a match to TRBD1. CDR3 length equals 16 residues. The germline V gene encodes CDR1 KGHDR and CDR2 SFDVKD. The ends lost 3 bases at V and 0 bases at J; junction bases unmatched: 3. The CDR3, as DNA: TGTGCCACCAGTGATAGGACAGGGAGCTCCTACAATGAGCAGTTCTTC. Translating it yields CATSDRTGSSYNEQFF.

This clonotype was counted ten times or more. The CDR3 protein is CSASNPYGYTF. CDR3 nucleotide sequence: TGCAGTGCTTCCAATCCCTATGGCTACACCTTC. The chain is built from TRBV20-1 and TRBJ1-2; no clear D. Germline V gene lookup returns CDR1 DFQATT and CDR2 SNEGSKA (reference sequence). This CDR3 is built from 11 residues. V dropped 5 bases and J dropped 4 bases, with 8 bases sitting between them.

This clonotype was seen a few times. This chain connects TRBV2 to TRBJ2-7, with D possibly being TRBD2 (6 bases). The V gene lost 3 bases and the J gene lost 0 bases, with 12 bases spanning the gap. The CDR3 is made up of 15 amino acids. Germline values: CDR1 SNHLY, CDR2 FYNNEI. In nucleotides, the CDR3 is TGTGCCAGCAGTGAGGGACTTTTCAGCTCCTACGAGCAGTACTTC. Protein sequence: CASSEGLFSSYEQYF. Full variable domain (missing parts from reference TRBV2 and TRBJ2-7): EPEVTQTPSHQVTQMGQEVILRCVPISNHLYFYWYRQILGQKVEFLVSFYNNEISEKSEIFDDQFSVERPDGSNFTLKIRSTKLEDSAMYFCASSEGLFSSYEQYFGPGTRLTVT.

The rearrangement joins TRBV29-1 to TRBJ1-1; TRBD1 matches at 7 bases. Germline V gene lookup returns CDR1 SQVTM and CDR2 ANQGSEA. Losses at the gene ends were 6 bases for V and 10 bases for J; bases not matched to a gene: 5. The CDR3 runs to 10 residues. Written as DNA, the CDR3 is TGCAGCGTGAGACAGGGTGGAGCTTTCTTT. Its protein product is CSVRQGGAFF.

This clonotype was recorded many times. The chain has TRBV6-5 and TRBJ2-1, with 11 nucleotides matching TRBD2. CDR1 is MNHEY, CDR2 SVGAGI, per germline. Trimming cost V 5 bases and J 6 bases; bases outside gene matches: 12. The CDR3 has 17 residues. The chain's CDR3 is CASSLLAGELSANEQFF. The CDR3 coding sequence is TGTGCCAGCAGTCTACTAGCGGGAGAGCTTTCGGCCAATGAGCAGTTCTTC.